The sequence of this T cell receptor beta chain was determined in a study of blood T cell repertoires in COVID-19. Overall study: The United States, Italy and Spain supplied acute and convalescent COVID-19 samples. In each case, the material was cDNA or gDNA derived from T cells, B-cell-depleted T cells, or PBMCs.

The CDR3 consists of 16 residues. Germline V gene lookup returns CDR1 SGHRS and CDR2 YFSETQ. Unmatched junction bases numbered 1, after V lost 0 bases and J lost 3 bases. Patients from Seattle were sampled longitudinally, starting during active infection. In the study's own analysis: Reference gene primer amplification gave estimated nucleated cell counts. Assay: immunoSEQ multiplex PCR; the TCRdb copy retains only in-frame clones and omits some. Clone size and V and J calls were adopted from that table, with D and trimming inferred from the DNA. The profile shows a few hundred thousand clones, approximately 92% of them singletons. The count of this clone is one. Other DNA sequences in the sample encode the same CDR3.

J is TRBJ1-6 and V is TRBV5-1, with 9 bases matching TRBD1. Sequences were obtained from peripheral blood. This TCR was sampled from a person aged 18 to 30 with COVID-19, enrolled during active disease. CDR3: CASSLEGQGYNSPLHF. CDR3 sequence (DNA): TGCGCCAGCAGCTTGGAGGGACAGGGCTATAATTCACCCCTCCACTTT.